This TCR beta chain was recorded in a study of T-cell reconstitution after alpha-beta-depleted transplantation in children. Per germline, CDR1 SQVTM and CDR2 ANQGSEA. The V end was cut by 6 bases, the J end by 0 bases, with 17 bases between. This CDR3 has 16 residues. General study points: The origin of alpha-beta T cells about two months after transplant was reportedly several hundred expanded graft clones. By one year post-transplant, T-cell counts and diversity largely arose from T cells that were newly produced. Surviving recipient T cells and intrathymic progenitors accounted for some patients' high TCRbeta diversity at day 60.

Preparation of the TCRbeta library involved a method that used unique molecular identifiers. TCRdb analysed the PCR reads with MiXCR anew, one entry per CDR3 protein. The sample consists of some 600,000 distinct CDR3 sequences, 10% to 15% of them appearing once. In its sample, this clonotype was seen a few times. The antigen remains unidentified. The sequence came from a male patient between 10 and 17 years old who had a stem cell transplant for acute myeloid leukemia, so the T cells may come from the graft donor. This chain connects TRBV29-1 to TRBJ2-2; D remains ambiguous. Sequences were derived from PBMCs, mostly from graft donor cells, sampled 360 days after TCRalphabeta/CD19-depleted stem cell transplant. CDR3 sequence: CSVGNGVSSNTGELFF. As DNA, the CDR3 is TGCAGCGTGGGAAATGGGGTTTCCTCGAACACCGGGGAGCTGTTTTTT.